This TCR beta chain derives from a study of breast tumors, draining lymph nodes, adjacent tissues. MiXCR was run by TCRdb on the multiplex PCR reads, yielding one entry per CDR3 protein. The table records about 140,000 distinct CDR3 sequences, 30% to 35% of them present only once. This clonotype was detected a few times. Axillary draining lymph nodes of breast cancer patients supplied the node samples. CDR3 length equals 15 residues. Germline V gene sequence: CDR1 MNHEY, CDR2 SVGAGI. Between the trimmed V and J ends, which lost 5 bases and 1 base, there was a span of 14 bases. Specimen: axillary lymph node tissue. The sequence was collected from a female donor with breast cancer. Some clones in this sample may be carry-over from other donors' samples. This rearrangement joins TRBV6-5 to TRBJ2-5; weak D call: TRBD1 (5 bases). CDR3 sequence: CASSHDRAFQETQYF. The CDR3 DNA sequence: TGTGCCAGCAGTCACGACAGAGCGTTCCAAGAGACCCAGTACTTC.